This T cell receptor beta chain was captured by sequencing in a study of T cell repertoires in cytomegalovirus infection. About the study: Carrying CMV and the relevant HLA type showed in public TCR beta signatures. Regarding the study as a whole: Accumulated public TCR beta family frequency recognized individuals carrying CMV together with the relevant HLA.

The germline V and J ends were trimmed by 7 bases and 2 bases, with 9 bases remaining between them. CDR1 is SQVTM and CDR2 is ANQGSEA in the germline V gene. This CDR3 is built from 12 residues. MiXCR was run by TCRdb on the reads, yielding one entry per CDR3 protein. The sample yields around 450,000 distinct CDR3 sequences, roughly 10% seen once. As concerns this clonotype: Its antigen is not known.

The chain couples TRBV29-1 to TRBJ2-1, with a possible D match to TRBD2 (6 bases). The sample was PBMCs. The TCR was taken from a human donor in good health (CMV status not recorded). Some clones in this sample may be carry-over from other donors' samples. This CDR3 is CSAERAYNEQFF. The CDR3 nucleotides read TGCAGCGCTGAGCGGGCCTACAATGAGCAGTTCTTC.